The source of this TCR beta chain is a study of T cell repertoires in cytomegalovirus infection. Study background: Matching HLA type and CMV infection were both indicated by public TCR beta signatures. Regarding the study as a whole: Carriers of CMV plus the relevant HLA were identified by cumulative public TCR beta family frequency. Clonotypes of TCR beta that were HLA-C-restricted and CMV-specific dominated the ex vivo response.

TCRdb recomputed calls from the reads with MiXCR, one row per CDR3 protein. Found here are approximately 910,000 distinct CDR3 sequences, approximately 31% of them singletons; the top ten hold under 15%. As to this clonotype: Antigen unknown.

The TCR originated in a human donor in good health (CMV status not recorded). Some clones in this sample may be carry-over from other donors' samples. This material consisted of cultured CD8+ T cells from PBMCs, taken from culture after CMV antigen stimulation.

CDR3 amino acids: CASSRTGHGETQYF. The CDR3, as DNA: TGTGCCAGCAGCCGCACAGGGCATGGTGAGACCCAGTACTTC. The V gene is TRBV12-3 or TRBV12-4, the J gene TRBJ2-5; weak D call: TRBD1 (6 bases). V lost 6 bases and J 5 bases, leaving 16 bases between the germline ends. The length of the CDR3 is 14 residues.